This is a list of T cell receptor beta chains from one sample in a study of spatial heterogeneity in lung cancer. TCRdb re-analysed the 5' RACE reads in MiXCR, keeping a single row per CDR3 protein. Among about 39,000 distinct CDR3 sequences listed, 5.8% were seen once. The sequences come from PBMCs, collected at surgery. Receptor source: a male donor with early-stage non-small cell lung cancer. CDR3s include the opening cysteine and the closing phenylalanine or tryptophan. The D gene is left open where the match is weak. Clone size, where shown, is once, few, many, or a class for clones that have expanded.

d_call,j_call,clone_size,v_call,cdr3_nt,cdr3_aa
TRBD1,TRBJ2-3,many,TRBV28,TGTGCCAGCAGTCTTCCGGGACAGACAGATACGCAGTATTTT,CASSLPGQTDTQYF
NA,TRBJ1-2,many,TRBV5-1,TGCGCCAGCAACCCCATGCCCGCTGACAGATCCTACACCTTC,CASNPMPADRSYTF
TRBD1,TRBJ2-7,many,TRBV5-1,TGCGCCAGCAGCTTGGACAGGGGTAGTTCCGAGCAGTACTTC,CASSLDRGSSEQYF
NA,TRBJ1-5,many,TRBV7-2,TGTGCCAGCAGCTTTGAGGGGGTAAGGAGCAATCAGCCCCAGCATTTT,CASSFEGVRSNQPQHF
NA,TRBJ2-1,many,TRBV6-2/TRBV6-3,TGTGCCAGCAGAGGGGCAGGGGAACACAATGAGCAGTTCTTC,CASRGAGEHNEQFF
TRBD2,TRBJ2-3,few,TRBV27,TGTGCCAGCAGTTGGCGGGGAGGGGGCACAGATACGCAGTATTTT,CASSWRGGGTDTQYF
TRBD1,TRBJ2-7,many,TRBV3-1,TGTGCCAGCAGCCTGGGACAGGGGGCGCCGTACGAGCAGTACTTC,CASSLGQGAPYEQYF
NA,TRBJ1-2,NA,TRBV29-1,TGCAGCGTAAGGACGCCGTCGAGCTATGGCTACACCTTC,CSVRTPSSYGYTF
TRBD1,TRBJ2-6,few,TRBV19,TGTGCCACCAAGGACAGGGGTTTGACTGGGGCCAACGTCCTGACTTTC,CATKDRGLTGANVLTF
TRBD1,TRBJ1-2,many,TRBV28,TGTGCCAGCAGCCTACCGGGACAGGGGTATGGCTACACCTTC,CASSLPGQGYGYTF
TRBD1,TRBJ1-6,many,TRBV25-1,TGTGCCAGCAGTGCAGAACAGGGGCAGTATAATTCACCCCTCCACTTT,CASSAEQGQYNSPLHF